The 2 T cell receptor beta chains below all came from one sample that was sequenced in a study of T cell repertoires in cytomegalovirus infection. TCRdb fed the reads into MiXCR, producing one record per CDR3 protein. The table lists 700,000 to 850,000 distinct CDR3 sequences, approximately 32% of them singletons. Antigen specificity for these receptors is unknown. Material: cultured CD8+ T cells from PBMCs, obtained from culture after CMV antigen stimulation. These receptors all come from a human donor in good health (CMV status not recorded). Some clones in this sample may be carry-over from other donors' samples.

This clonotype was recorded at least ten times. The V call is TRBV7-8, the J call TRBJ2-1; weak D call: TRBD1 (6 bases). V was trimmed by 0 bases and J by 8 bases, leaving 11 bases between them. This CDR3 comprises 14 residues. From germline, CDR1 is SGHVS and CDR2 FQNEAQ. Here the CDR3 DNA reads TGTGCCAGCAGCTTAGCAGCAGGGGATGATGAGCAGTTCTTC. Encoded protein: CASSLAAGDDEQFF.

This clonotype showed up just a few times. The V call is TRBV7-9, the J call TRBJ2-3; 8 bases map to TRBD2. The CDR3 sequence is 15 residues long. Per germline, CDR1 SEHNR and CDR2 FQNEAQ (reference sequence). The junction had 8 bases not matched to a gene; V was cut back by 5 bases and J by 4 bases. CDR3 sequence reads: CASSPTGTSADTQYF. In nucleotides, the CDR3 is TGTGCCAGCAGCCCCACCGGGACTAGTGCAGATACGCAGTATTTT. The entire variable domain, with the rest obtained from reference TRBV7-9 and TRBJ2-3, is as follows: DTGVSQNPRHKITKRGQNVTFRCDPISEHNRLYWYRQTLGQGPEFLTYFQNEAQLEKSRLLSDRFSAERPKGSFSTLEIQRTEQGDSAMYLCASSPTGTSADTQYFGPGTRLTVL.